Included here is one T cell receptor (beta chain) sequence, with context. The target of this receptor is not known. There are no base qualities to consult, and no much larger clone falls within one base. This specimen belongs to a study of blood T cell repertoires in COVID-19 (dated by TCRdb to between 2020 and 2021). Turning to the overall study: The collaborator samples originated in the United States, Italy and Spain and spanned the acute and convalescent phases of COVID-19. The prospective study material was composed of cDNA or gDNA derived from T cells, B-cell-depleted T cells, or PBMCs. Subjects who had been exposed to COVID-19, were actively infected with it, or had recovered from it provided the deeply sampled blood TCRbeta repertoires that made up the dataset. The repertoires were released in a freely available public database meant as a resource for research on the immune response to SARS-CoV-2. The samples were drawn from two sources: the first 160 participants of the ongoing ImmuneRACE study, and 1,000 to 1,500 subjects contributed by 6 global collaborators. A de-identified subject ID, COVID-19 status, age in years and sex were almost always included in the sample metadata. HLA class I and class II types, where available, came from metadata supplied by the sample provider rather than from assay-based typing.

In the prospective study, participants were about 18 to 100 years old, resided in approximately 25 geographic areas of the United States, and were enrolled through a virtual design. In the prospective study, participants were assigned to cohorts based on the clinical history participants reported in a screening survey and a study questionnaire. In the prospective study, mobile phlebotomists collected whole blood, serum and a nasopharyngeal or oropharyngeal swab from each participant. Prospective study participants could optionally give additional blood draws and questionnaires over an approximately 2-month period. Blood samples from the prospective study were shipped frozen or at room temperature prior to DNA extraction. TCRbeta CDR3 regions were amplified from genomic DNA using the immunoSEQ Assay, a bias-controlled multiplex PCR. Regarding the original processing steps: The number of nucleated cells in each sample was estimated by amplification of reference gene primers within the assay. Sequence reads were collapsed and filtered to measure the absolute abundance of every unique TCRbeta CDR3 rearrangement. For each sample, productive Simpson clonality was calculated by taking the square root of Simpson's diversity index across productive rearrangements. TCRdb retrieved this table from immuneACCESS and kept in-frame rearrangements only. Not all clones are present; in checked studies, unresolved V genes account for under half, and no reason is known for the remainder. V, J and clone size reflect that table, while D and trimming were determined from the DNA. The sample records approximately 260,000 clones, 70% to 90% of which are singletons. The top ten clones comprise 3.3% of the sample.

Study-wide findings and limitations: Clinical and demographic metadata were provided uncurated, with the amount varying by source and participant.

The CDR3 sequence holds 15 residues, the cysteine and phenylalanine included. The entry retains the CDR3 DNA only, 45 bases that are in frame from base 1. As encoded in the germline V gene, CDR1 is SGHRS while CDR2 is YFSETQ. Relative to germline, V is 5 bases shorter and J is 1 base shorter, with 15 bases between their ends. The chain joins TRBV5-1 to TRBJ2-5, and TRBD2 may be the D gene, going by 7 matching bases. The sequence was collected from a woman in her forties with acute COVID-19. The sequenced sample was PBMCs or T cells enriched from blood (not recorded which). In nucleotides, the sequence is TGCGCCAGCAGGGCTGGCGGGGGCCTCCAAGAGACCCAGTACTTC. It codes for CASRAGGGLQETQYF. Reference TRBV5-1 and TRBJ2-5 proteins supply the regions before and after the CDR3; the full variable domain is: KAGVTQTPRYLIKTRGQQVTLSCSPISGHRSVSWYQQTPGQGLQFLFEYFSETQRNKGNFPGRFSGRQFSNSRSEMNVSTLELGDSALYLCASRAGGGLQETQYFGPGTRLLVL.